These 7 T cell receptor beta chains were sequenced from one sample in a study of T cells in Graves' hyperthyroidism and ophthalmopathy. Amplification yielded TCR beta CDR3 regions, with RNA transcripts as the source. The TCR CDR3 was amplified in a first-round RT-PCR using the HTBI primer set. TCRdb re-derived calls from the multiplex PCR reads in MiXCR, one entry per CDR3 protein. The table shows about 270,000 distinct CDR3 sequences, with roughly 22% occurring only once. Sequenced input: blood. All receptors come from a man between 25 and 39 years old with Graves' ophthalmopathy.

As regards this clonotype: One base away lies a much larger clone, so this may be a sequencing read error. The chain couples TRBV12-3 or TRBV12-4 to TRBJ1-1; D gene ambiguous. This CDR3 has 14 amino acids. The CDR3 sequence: CVSSLALHSSEAFF. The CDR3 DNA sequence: TGTGTCAGCAGTTTAGCGCTGCACTCTTCAGAAGCTTTCTTT.

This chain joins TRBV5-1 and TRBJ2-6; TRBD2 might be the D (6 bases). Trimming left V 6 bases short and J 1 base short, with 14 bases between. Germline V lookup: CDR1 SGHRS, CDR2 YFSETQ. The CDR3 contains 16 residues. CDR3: CASTTGGGSGANVLTF. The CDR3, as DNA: TGCGCCAGCACCACAGGTGGGGGGTCTGGGGCCAACGTCCTGACTTTC.

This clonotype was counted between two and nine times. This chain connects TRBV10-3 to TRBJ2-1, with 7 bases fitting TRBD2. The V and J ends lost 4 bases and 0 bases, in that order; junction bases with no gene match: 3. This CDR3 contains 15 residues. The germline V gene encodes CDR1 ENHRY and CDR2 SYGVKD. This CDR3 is CAISAGGSSYNEQFF. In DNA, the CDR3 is TGTGCCATCAGTGCGGGCGGGAGCTCCTACAATGAGCAGTTCTTC.

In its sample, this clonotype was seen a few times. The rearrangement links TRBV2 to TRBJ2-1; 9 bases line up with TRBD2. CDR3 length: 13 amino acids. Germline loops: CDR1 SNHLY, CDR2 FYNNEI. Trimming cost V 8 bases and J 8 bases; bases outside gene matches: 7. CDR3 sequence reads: CASLAGGLHEQFF. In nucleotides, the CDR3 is TGTGCCAGCCTCGCGGGAGGGCTCCATGAGCAGTTCTTC.

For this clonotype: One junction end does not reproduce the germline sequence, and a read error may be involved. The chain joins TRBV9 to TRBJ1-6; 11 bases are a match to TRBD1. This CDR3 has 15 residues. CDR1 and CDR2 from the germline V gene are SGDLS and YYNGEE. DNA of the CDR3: TGTACCAGCAGCGTATCAGGGACAGGGGGTTCACCCCTCCACTTT. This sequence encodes CTSSVSGTGGSPLHF.

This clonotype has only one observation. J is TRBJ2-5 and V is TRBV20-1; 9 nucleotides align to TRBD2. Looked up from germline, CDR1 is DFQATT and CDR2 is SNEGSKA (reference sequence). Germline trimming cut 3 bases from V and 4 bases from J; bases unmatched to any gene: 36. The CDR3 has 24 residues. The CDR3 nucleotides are TGCAGTGCTAGCGTTTCCGAGACAGGGTCGTGGGGTAGGGACTGGGCTAGCGGGATAGAGACCCAGTACTTC. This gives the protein CSASVSETGSWGRDWASGIETQYF.

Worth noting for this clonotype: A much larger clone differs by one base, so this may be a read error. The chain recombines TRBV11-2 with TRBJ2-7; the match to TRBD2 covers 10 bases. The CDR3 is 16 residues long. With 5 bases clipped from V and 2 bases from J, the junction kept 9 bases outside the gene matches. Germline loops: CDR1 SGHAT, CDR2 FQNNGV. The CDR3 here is CASSPLLAGCPYEQYF. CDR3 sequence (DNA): TGTGCCAGCAGCCCTCTACTAGCGGGATGCCCCTACGAGCAGTACTTC.